A single sample gave rise to the 25 T cell receptor beta chains below, sequenced in a study of technical replicates of blood from several donors (dated by TCRdb to 2016 to 2017). Library prep was done by the immunoSEQ multiplex PCR assay. As stored in TCRdb, this immuneACCESS dataset retains in-frame rearrangements with V and J assigned. A fraction of the clones does not appear; measured against another copy, unresolved V genes explain less than half of the discrepancy, and the remainder lacks a known reason. For this sample there are roughly 70,000 clones; 85% to 95% appear just once. 4.7% of the sample is held by the ten biggest clonotypes. Sequencing was performed on PBMCs. The receptors come from a human donor in good health. Some clones in this sample may be carry-over from other donors' samples.

V usage is TRBV5-8 and J usage is TRBJ1-5; 8 bases agree with TRBD1. Germline V gives CDR1 SGHTS, CDR2 YDEGEE. This CDR3 has 16 amino acids. The trim removed 4 bases at V and 0 bases at J, leaving 6 bases unmatched. The CDR3, as DNA: TGTGCCAGCAGCCGACAGGGGACTTATAGCAATCAGCCCCAGCATTTT. It is translated as CASSRQGTYSNQPQHF.

V gene TRBV2 combines with J gene TRBJ2-7; D gene ambiguous. There are 11 residues in the CDR3. CDR1 and CDR2 from the germline V gene are SNHLY and FYNNEI. The V end lost 7 bases, the J end lost 6 bases, and 10 bases lay between the germline ends. CDR3 sequence reads: CASKTEAEQYF. The CDR3, as DNA: TGTGCCAGCAAGACTGAAGCCGAGCAGTACTTC.

The chain has TRBV14 and TRBJ2-5, with 8 bases that match TRBD2. The CDR3 has 15 residues. Germline trimming cut 2 bases from V and 7 bases from J; bases unmatched to any gene: 9. Germline lookup yields CDR1 SGHDN and CDR2 FVKESK. CDR3 nucleotides: TGTGCCAGCAGCCAAATCTCGGGAGGGACGGGGACCCAGTACTTC. It is translated as CASSQISGGTGTQYF.

The J gene is TRBJ2-1, the V gene TRBV6-1; 8 bases fit TRBD2. After removal of 2 bases from V and 2 bases from J, the junction contained 5 bases not matched to a gene. Germline V gives CDR1 MNHNS, CDR2 SASEGT. The length of the CDR3 is 16 residues. CDR3 nucleotides: TGTGCCAGCAGTGAACAAAGGCGGGGGGCCTACAATGAGCAGTTCTTC. It is translated as CASSEQRRGAYNEQFF.

This chain connects TRBV27 to TRBJ2-7, with TRBD2 matching 13 bases. Trimming at V came to 4 bases and at J to 3 bases, leaving 3 bases not matched to a gene. Germline CDR1 MNHEY, CDR2 SMNVEV (reference sequence). This CDR3 has 15 residues. Here the CDR3 reads CASSSGLAGFYEQYF. Written as DNA, the CDR3 is TGTGCCAGCAGTTCGGGACTAGCGGGGTTCTACGAGCAGTACTTC.

V is TRBV4-3 and J is TRBJ2-7; TRBD1 agrees at 7 bases. Germline values: CDR1 LGHNA, CDR2 YSLEER. The CDR3 has 18 residues. V shed 1 base and J 0 bases; nucleotides not matched to a gene: 12. CDR3: CASSQGTGWAGGSYEQYF. The CDR3 DNA reads TGCGCCAGCAGCCAAGGGACAGGTTGGGCTGGTGGCTCCTACGAGCAGTACTTC.

CDR3 amino acids: CASSTSGQSYEQYF. In nucleotides, the CDR3 is TGTGCCAGCAGTACCTCCGGACAGTCCTACGAGCAGTACTTC. This chain joins TRBV2 and TRBJ2-7, with a weak D call TRBD1 (6 bases). Looked up from germline, CDR1 is SNHLY and CDR2 is FYNNEI. There are 14 residues in the CDR3. V shed 5 bases and J shed 1 base, with 12 bases lying between them.

This clone appeared a single time. The chain links TRBV27 to TRBJ2-7, with TRBD2 matching 16 bases. V gave up 5 bases and J gave up 0 bases; unmatched junction bases: 13. Germline V gives CDR1 MNHEY, CDR2 SMNVEV (reference sequence). The CDR3 totals 20 residues. The DNA for the CDR3 is TGTGCCAGCAGTATGGACAGGGCCGGGACTAGCGGGGGGGCCTCCTACGAGCAGTACTTC. Translation: CASSMDRAGTSGGASYEQYF.

The rearrangement joins TRBV19 to TRBJ2-7; D is undetermined. Between the trimmed V and J ends, which lost 1 base and 2 bases, there was a span of 6 bases. Germline values: CDR1 LNHDA, CDR2 SQIVND (reference sequence). The CDR3 has 13 amino acids. DNA for the CDR3: TGTGCCAGTAGTATAGCCCAGACCTACGAGCAGTACTTC. Its protein product is CASSIAQTYEQYF.

V is TRBV6-5 and J is TRBJ1-2; a weak D match, TRBD1 (6 bases). CDR1 MNHEY and CDR2 SVGAGI come from the germline V gene. The CDR3 extends over 14 amino acids. Trimming took 6 bases from V and 4 from J, leaving 15 bases between them. The CDR3 is CASRMDGTTYGYTF. The CDR3 nucleotides read TGTGCCAGCAGAATGGACGGGACAACCTATGGCTACACCTTC.

The chain carries TRBV4-3 and TRBJ1-3, with no clear D. V gave up 4 bases and J gave up 0 bases, with 13 bases separating them. Germline values: CDR1 LGHNA, CDR2 YSLEER. The CDR3 spans 16 residues. CDR3 sequence: CASSPDRLSSGNTIYF. CDR3 bases: TGCGCCAGCAGCCCAGATCGACTCAGCTCTGGAAACACCATATATTTT.

As to this clone: Since the CDR3 does not end with the conserved phenylalanine or tryptophan, this likely comes from a read error. The chain links TRBV6-5 to TRBJ2-7; D not resolved. This CDR3 comprises 8 residues. Germline values: CDR1 MNHEY, CDR2 SVGAGI. The germline V and J ends were trimmed by 10 bases and 7 bases, with 5 bases remaining between them. The CDR3 protein is CAMGEQYL. In nucleotides, the CDR3 is TGTGCCATGGGAGAGCAGTACCTC.

The V gene is TRBV7-9, the J gene TRBJ2-1; 10 bases are a match to TRBD2. The CDR3 extends over 14 amino acids. J gave up 9 bases and V 5 bases, and 7 bases lay outside the gene matches. Germline loops: CDR1 SEHNR, CDR2 FQNEAQ (reference sequence). The CDR3 loop is CASSPSGGAFEQFF. The CDR3 coding sequence is TGTGCCAGCAGCCCAAGCGGGGGGGCCTTTGAGCAGTTCTTC.

This chain uses TRBV4-2 with TRBJ2-2, with D tentatively TRBD2 (6 bases). Between the trimmed V and J ends, which lost 4 bases and 3 bases, there was a span of 18 bases. The CDR3 has 17 residues. Germline CDR1 is LGHNA and CDR2 is YNFKEQ. This chain's CDR3 is CASSPRFGGLHTGELFF. The DNA of the CDR3 is TGTGCCAGCAGCCCCAGGTTCGGGGGTCTCCACACCGGGGAGCTGTTTTTT.

Written as DNA, the CDR3 is TGTGCCAGCAGCCAAGCCCCGGCGGGCTACCCCGCTAGCACAGATACGCAGTATTTT. Protein product: CASSQAPAGYPASTDTQYF. The chain has TRBV4-2 and TRBJ2-3; perhaps TRBD2 as D (5 bases). The germline CDR1 and CDR2 sequences are LGHNA and YNFKEQ. V lost 1 base, J lost 0 bases, and 20 bases lay in between. The CDR3 extends over 19 amino acids.

V gene TRBV6-6 combines with J gene TRBJ1-1; weak D call: TRBD1 (6 bases). Per germline, CDR1 MNHNY and CDR2 SVGAGI (reference sequence). V was clipped by 4 bases and J by 4 bases, with 10 bases between them. The CDR3 length is 13 residues. CDR3 residues: CASSSKGGTEAFF. DNA of the CDR3: TGTGCCAGCAGTTCAAAAGGGGGCACTGAAGCTTTCTTT.

This clone has only one observation. In DNA form, the CDR3 reads TGTGCCAGCAGCTTGCGGCCCTCGCGGGCCTCCTCCTACGAGCAGTACTTC. Amino acids: CASSLRPSRASSYEQYF. J is TRBJ2-7 and V is TRBV5-6, with a weak D call TRBD2 (5 bases). There are 17 residues in the CDR3. Germline V CDR1 and CDR2: SGHDT, YYEEEE. V was clipped by 1 base and J by 0 bases, with 17 bases between them.

The rearrangement uses TRBV9 and TRBJ1-4, with TRBD1 as a possible D gene (6 bases). The ends were cut back, 4 bases at V and 5 bases at J, with 12 bases in the middle. CDR3 size: 14 residues. The germline V gene has CDR1 SGDLS and CDR2 YYNGEE. This CDR3 reads CASSTGGPNEKLFF. CDR3 DNA sequence: TGTGCCAGCAGCACGGGGGGGCCGAATGAAAAACTGTTTTTT.

The chain has TRBV19 and TRBJ2-1; 9 bases agree with TRBD2. CDR3 length: 16 amino acids. Germline CDR1 reads LNHDA; CDR2 reads SQIVND (reference sequence). With 5 bases clipped from V and 12 bases from J, the junction kept 17 bases outside the gene matches. CDR3 region: CASSAIASGAAWAQFF. The CDR3 nucleotides are TGTGCCAGTAGTGCCATTGCTAGCGGGGCCGCGTGGGCGCAGTTCTTC.

The rearrangement joins TRBV12-5 to TRBJ2-7, with a possible D match to TRBD2 (6 bases). CDR3 length: 16 residues. The germline V gene encodes CDR1 LGHNT and CDR2 FRNRAP. V shed 0 bases and J shed 1 base, with 13 bases lying between them. The CDR3 loop is CASGLVIGRDSYEQYF. In nucleotides, the CDR3 is TGTGCTAGTGGTTTGGTAATCGGGCGGGATTCCTACGAGCAGTACTTC.

The chain combines TRBV6-8 with TRBJ2-5; D might be TRBD1 (6 bases). CDR3 length: 16 amino acids. Trimming removed 6 bases from V and 5 bases from J, with 22 bases in between. Germline V gene sequence: CDR1 MNHGY, CDR2 SAAAGT. In nucleotides, the CDR3 is TGTGCCAGCAGCACAGACGACAGGCGTTCGTACGAGACCCAGTACTTC. Amino acids: CASSTDDRRSYETQYF.

The chain carries TRBV27 and TRBJ1-2, with TRBD1 matching 7 bases. The CDR3 has 14 amino acids. Germline loops: CDR1 MNHEY, CDR2 SMNVEV (reference sequence). The J segment lost 8 bases and the V segment lost 1 base, leaving 7 bases of the junction unmatched. CDR3 sequence reads: CASSLFGQVGGYTF. In DNA, the CDR3 is TGTGCCAGCAGTTTATTCGGACAGGTGGGGGGCTACACCTTC.

The chain employs TRBV6-1 and TRBJ1-6; possibly TRBD1 for D (5 bases). Germline values: CDR1 MNHNS, CDR2 SASEGT. V shed 3 bases and J shed 0 bases, with 9 bases lying between them. The CDR3 totals 16 residues. CDR3 residues: CASSDAGISYNSPLHF. The CDR3 region has the DNA TGTGCCAGCAGTGATGCAGGGATCTCCTATAATTCACCCCTCCACTTT.

The chain carries TRBV7-9 and TRBJ2-2, with TRBD2 matching 15 bases. J lost 8 bases, V lost 5 bases, and 12 bases had no gene match. This CDR3 has 18 residues. Germline values: CDR1 SEHNR, CDR2 FQNEAQ (reference sequence). Here the CDR3 reads CASSGTSGRTPSEGELFF. The CDR3 DNA reads as TGTGCCAGCAGCGGGACTAGCGGGAGGACGCCATCTGAGGGGGAGCTGTTTTTT.

The genes are TRBV12-5 and TRBJ2-6; a weak D match, TRBD1 (5 bases). This CDR3 has 19 residues. Trimming pared 0 bases from V and 0 bases from J, leaving 15 bases between. Germline CDR1 LGHNT, CDR2 FRNRAP. The CDR3 sequence: CASGLVRAGLLSGANVLTF. The CDR3 DNA follows: TGTGCTAGTGGTTTGGTACGGGCAGGGCTCCTCTCTGGGGCCAACGTCCTGACTTTC.